This note documents a single T cell receptor beta chain sequence. Its antigen is still unknown. Unique molecular identifiers tagged the TCRbeta library. Each CDR3 protein gets one entry after TCRdb re-called the PCR reads with MiXCR. The data contain hundreds of thousands of distinct CDR3 sequences, approximately 17% of them singletons. These data belong to a study of T-cell reconstitution after alpha-beta-depleted transplantation in children. Study-wide results and limits: After one year, T-cell counts and TCRbeta diversity mostly came from new T cells. Several patients had high TCRbeta diversity at day 60; it came from surviving recipient T cells and thymic progenitors. The study reportedly traced alpha-beta T cells about two months after transplant to several hundred expanded graft clones.

Trimming removed 7 bases from V and 7 bases from J; junction bases left unmatched: 17. The CDR3 covers 16 residues. The source of this sequence is a male patient aged 2 to 9 who had a stem cell transplant for acute lymphoblastic leukemia, so the T cells may come from the graft donor. The sample was PBMCs, mostly from graft donor cells, taken 360 days after TCRalphabeta/CD19-depleted stem cell transplant. The V gene is TRBV12-3 or TRBV12-4, the J gene TRBJ2-5; 8 bases agree with TRBD2. CDR3: CASNNGQRGTSGTQYF. DNA for the CDR3: TGTGCCAGCAACAATGGGCAGCGGGGGACCTCAGGGACCCAGTACTTC.